This T cell receptor (beta chain) was retrieved from a study of regulatory T cells in long-lasting Graves disease. About the research overall: New Graves' disease cases had less than 3 months of antithyroid drugs.

This clonotype was seen at least ten times. Antigen: not known. An end of the junction does not agree with germline; a read error may underlie this. Time point here: newly diagnosed GD, antithyroid drugs for less than 3 months. Scientists built the TCR library using RNA that was extracted from PBMCs. Per American Thyroid Association guidelines, Graves' disease was diagnosed. Arm-PCR of CDR3 regions with iRepertoire HTBI primers generated TCR beta libraries. TCRdb re-called the multiplex PCR reads with MiXCR, one entry per CDR3 protein. The sample lists about 470,000 distinct CDR3 sequences, around 16% occurring once. The study, taken as a whole, reports: Comparison showed that persistent patients shared more public clonotypes (over 2,500) than new patients (966).

Germline values: CDR1 SGHRS, CDR2 YFSETQ. This CDR3 has 13 amino acids. The same sample was also used in a study of T cells in Graves' hyperthyroidism and ophthalmopathy. That report notes: Peripheral blood also featured most of the thyroid clonotypes expanded above 0.001.

This sequence joins TRBV5-1 and TRBJ1-2; 8 nucleotides agree with TRBD1. Sample: peripheral blood mononuclear cells (PBMCs), taken at new diagnosis, from a patient treated with antithyroid drugs. This sequence was found in a man aged 35-49 years with Graves disease. CDR3 sequence reads: CASSLGQVYGYTF. The CDR3 DNA sequence: TGTGCCAGCAGCTTGGGACAGGTCTATGGCTACACCTTC.